This T cell receptor beta chain was observed in a study of STAT5B mutations in CD4+ large granular lymphocyte leukemia. The survey-level immunoSEQ assay was used. Methods used by the authors: Lowest detectable productive clonotype frequency was 2.59 x 10-5. Using immunoSEQ multiplex PCR, the repertoire was profiled, and TCRdb retains in-frame clones only, with some absent. V and J calls and clone size are those listed in that table; D and trimming were worked out from the DNA. The sample yields about 40,000 clones, 70% to 85% seen once. In regard to this clone: Its target is unknown.

Points from the study as a whole: CD4-sorted patient repertoires seemed more clonal than healthy CD4+ repertoires.

This CDR3 region has 14 residues. Germline lookup yields CDR1 SGHNT and CDR2 YYREEE (reference sequence). J lost 2 bases, V lost 2 bases, and 1 base had no gene match. Sequenced: CD4+ T cells from blood buffy coats. This TCR was sampled from a human donor in good health. This sequence joins TRBV5-4 and TRBJ1-3, with TRBD1 matching 7 bases. The CDR3 region has the DNA TGTGCCAGCAGCTTTGACAGGGCTGGAAACACCATATATTTT. Amino acid sequence: CASSFDRAGNTIYF.